This is a list of T cell receptor beta chains from one sample in a study of blood T cell repertoires in COVID-19. TCRdb's table, derived via immunoSEQ multiplex PCR, lists solely in-frame clones and lacks some. In the table there are tens of thousands of clones, around nine tenths of which are singletons. Input material: peripheral blood. The receptors derive from a middle-aged man with active or convalescent COVID-19. CDR3s include the opening cysteine and the closing phenylalanine or tryptophan. A D gene is named only where the DNA matches it firmly. Only some rows state a clone size, as once, few, many or a class for expanded clones.

d_call	clone_size	v_call	j_call	cdr3_nt	cdr3_aa
TRBD1	.	TRBV28	TRBJ1-4	TGTGCCAGCAGTTCGGGACAGGGAGATGAAAAACTGTTTTTT	CASSSGQGDEKLFF
TRBD1	.	TRBV2	TRBJ1-4	TGTGCCAGCAGCACCGACAGGGGTGCTAATGAAAAACTGTTTTTT	CASSTDRGANEKLFF
.	.	TRBV5-6	TRBJ1-1	TGTGCCAGCAGCTTGGGAGGGAACACTGAAGCTTTCTTT	CASSLGGNTEAFF
.	.	TRBV5-3	TRBJ1-2	TGTGCCAGAAGCTTTCAGCCAGGGTGGGTTAACTATGGCTACACCTTC	CARSFQPGWVNYGYTF
.	.	TRBV11-2	TRBJ1-2	TGTGCCAGCAGCTTAGGGCCCGGGAGCAGTATCGAGGGCTACACCTTC	CASSLGPGSSIEGYTF
TRBD1	.	TRBV2	TRBJ1-5	TGTGCCAGCAGTGACTTTGGACAGGGGGCAAGTGGCAATCAGCCCCAGCATTTT	CASSDFGQGASGNQPQHF
.	.	TRBV3-1/TRBV3-2	TRBJ1-4	TGTGCCAGAGCTCAGAGTCGCCCGCCGGGAACAACTAATGAAAAACTGTTTTTT	CARAQSRPPGTTNEKLFF
TRBD1	.	TRBV28	TRBJ1-1	TGTGCCAGCAGTTCAACTGACAGGGGTGGCACTGAAGCTTTCTTT	CASSSTDRGGTEAFF
.	.	TRBV5-1	TRBJ1-5	TGCGCCAGCAGTCCCAGGGGTGGCAATCAGCCCCAGCATTTT	CASSPRGGNQPQHF
.	.	TRBV5-1	TRBJ1-1	TGCGCCAGCCAGGAGGGATTCGGTGCTGAAGCTTTCTTT	CASQEGFGAEAFF
.	.	TRBV14	TRBJ2-3	TGTGCCAGCAGCCCTCGACTAGGGAGCACAGATACGCAGTATTTT	CASSPRLGSTDTQYF
.	.	TRBV18	TRBJ1-5	TGTGCCAGCTCACTCTCAGAAAATCAGCCCCAGCATTTT	CASSLSENQPQHF
.	.	TRBV30	TRBJ2-6	TGTGCCTGGAGTCGGGGTTTTACTGGGGCCAACGTCCTGACTTTC	CAWSRGFTGANVLTF
TRBD2	.	TRBV3-1/TRBV3-2	TRBJ2-7	TGTGCCAGCAGCCGACTAGCGGGGGAGGCAGCGTACGAGCAGTACTTC	CASSRLAGEAAYEQYF
TRBD1	.	TRBV3-1/TRBV3-2	TRBJ2-5	TGTGCCAGCAGACGAGGCACAGGGGGGTCTCAAGAGACCCAGTACTTC	CASRRGTGGSQETQYF
.	.	TRBV28	TRBJ1-3	TGTGCCAGCAGTTCGACAGGTCTAGTTGGAAACACCATATATTTT	CASSSTGLVGNTIYF
TRBD2	.	TRBV4-1	TRBJ2-1	TGCGCCCGCAGCCGACCCGGGACTAGCGGGGGGAAGTCCTACAATGAGCAGTTCTTC	CARSRPGTSGGKSYNEQFF
.	.	TRBV3-1/TRBV3-2	TRBJ1-6	TGTGCCAGCAGCCGAGCGGGGGGAAATTCACCCCTCCACTTT	CASSRAGGNSPLHF
.	.	TRBV6-6	TRBJ1-1	TGTGCCAGCAGTTACTCTGAGGAAGGCGCTGAAGCTTTCTTT	CASSYSEEGAEAFF
.	.	TRBV4-1	TRBJ2-1	TGCGCCAGCAGCCAAGATCAACAGGGCCCCTACAATGAGCAGTTCTTC	CASSQDQQGPYNEQFF
TRBD1	few	TRBV18	TRBJ1-6	TGTGCCAGCTCACCGGGGACAGATTCACCCCTCCACTTT	CASSPGTDSPLHF
.	.	TRBV13	TRBJ1-2	TGTGCCAGCAGCCGACAGCATACAACTTCTAACTATGGCTACACCTTC	CASSRQHTTSNYGYTF
TRBD2	.	TRBV19	TRBJ2-3	TGTGCCAGTAAAAGGGCTAGCGGGAGCACAGATACGCAGTATTTT	CASKRASGSTDTQYF
.	.	TRBV5-1	TRBJ2-7	TGCGCCAGCAGCTTGGAGGCAGGAGGCTACGAGCAGTACTTC	CASSLEAGGYEQYF
TRBD1	.	TRBV18	TRBJ2-2	TGTGCCAGCTCAAAAGGACAGGGAAGCACCGGGGAGCTGTTTTTT	CASSKGQGSTGELFF
TRBD1	.	TRBV28	TRBJ1-5	TGTGCCAGCACAAACCGGGACAGGCCCAATCAGCCCCAGCATTTT	CASTNRDRPNQPQHF
.	.	TRBV19	TRBJ1-5	TGTGCCAGTAGTATAGGTGTCCTTAGCAATCAGCCCCAGCATTTT	CASSIGVLSNQPQHF
TRBD1	.	TRBV29-1	TRBJ2-3	TGCAGCGTTGAGGGACAGGGACTTACAGATACGCAGTATTTT	CSVEGQGLTDTQYF
.	.	TRBV10-2	TRBJ1-2	TGCGCCAGCAGACAGGAACTACAGGGACATGGCTACACCTTC	CASRQELQGHGYTF
.	.	TRBV19	TRBJ1-1	TGTGCCAGTAGGCCCCAGGGCGACACTGAAGCTTTCTTT	CASRPQGDTEAFF
TRBD2	.	TRBV28	TRBJ2-2	TGTGCCAGCAGTTTGGGGGGGGCGAACACCGGGGAGCTGTTTTTT	CASSLGGANTGELFF
.	.	TRBV7-2	TRBJ1-1	TGTGCCAGCAGCTTTAGGACAGAGCACACTGAAGCTTTCTTT	CASSFRTEHTEAFF